Following are 24 T cell receptor beta chains from one sample sequenced in a study of blood T cell repertoires in COVID-19 (dated by TCRdb to 2018 to 2021). The library was made by the immunoSEQ multiplex PCR assay. TCRdb carries this immuneACCESS record with in-frame sequences only. Its versions omit some clonotypes, under half of them owing to an unresolved V gene in the studies checked, with the rest unexplained. This sample has over 100,000 clones in its table, and less than 90% of those were observed once. Roughly 10% of the sample belongs to the ten largest clones. Sequencing was carried out using peripheral blood. These receptors all stem from an elderly man with acute or convalescent COVID-19.

The CDR3 loop reads CSVAGGLEQYF. The CDR3 bases are TGCAGTGTCGCGGGAGGTCTCGAGCAGTACTTC. The gene calls are TRBV20-1 and TRBJ2-7, with TRBD2 matching 8 bases. CDR3 length: 11 residues. Germline lookup yields CDR1 DFQATT and CDR2 SNEGSKA (reference sequence). Trimming removed 7 bases from V and 6 bases from J; junction bases left unmatched: 5.

The chain couples TRBV6-5 to TRBJ2-7; D remains ambiguous. The CDR3 is 14 amino acids. The germline V gene encodes CDR1 MNHEY and CDR2 SVGAGI. V gave up 6 bases and J gave up 0 bases, with 12 bases separating them. CDR3: CASSPPRDSYEQYF. As DNA, the CDR3 is TGTGCCAGCAGCCCCCCGAGAGACTCCTACGAGCAGTACTTC.

The CDR3 is CASSVAQGVTEAFF. The DNA of the CDR3 is TGTGCCAGCAGTGTAGCACAGGGGGTCACTGAAGCTTTCTTT. The chain employs TRBV2 and TRBJ1-1; 8 bases fit TRBD1. CDR1 is SNHLY, CDR2 FYNNEI, per germline. V was pared by 4 bases and J by 4 bases, with 5 bases of the junction left unmatched. The length of the CDR3 is 14 residues.

This chain links TRBV18 with TRBJ2-1; the match to TRBD2 covers 14 bases. Trimming removed 5 bases from V and 10 bases from J; junction bases left unmatched: 4. CDR1 and CDR2 from the germline V gene are KGHSH and LQKENI. The CDR3 has 14 residues. CDR3 DNA sequence: TGTGCCAGCTCATCGGGACTAGCGGGAGACGAGCAGTTCTTC. This encodes CASSSGLAGDEQFF. Complete variable domain (other parts from reference TRBV18 and TRBJ2-1): NAGVMQNPRHLVRRRGQEARLRCSPMKGHSHVYWYRQLPEEGLKFMVYLQKENIIDESGMPKERFSAEFPKEGPSILRIQQVVRGDSAAYFCASSSGLAGDEQFFGPGTRLTVL.

V is TRBV5-1 and J is TRBJ1-2, with no clear D. Deletions cut 4 bases from V and 4 bases from J, with 14 bases between. The CDR3 extends over 14 amino acids. The V gene's germline CDR1 is SGHRS and CDR2 YFSETQ. The CDR3 bases are TGCGCCAGCAGCCCACCTGGTAGCCCCTATGGCTACACCTTC. Its protein product is CASSPPGSPYGYTF.

The rearrangement links TRBV11-2 to TRBJ2-3; TRBD2 matches 10 bases. This CDR3 spans 16 amino acids. The germline V gene encodes CDR1 SGHAT and CDR2 FQNNGV. V lost 1 base to trimming and J lost 6 bases; unmatched junction nucleotides: 7. DNA of the CDR3: TGTGCCAGCAGCTTAGCACTAGCGGGACTCGGGGATACGCAGTATTTT. This encodes CASSLALAGLGDTQYF.

V gene TRBV28 combines with J gene TRBJ1-1; 7 bases agree with TRBD1. This CDR3 has 15 residues. Germline CDR1 reads MDHEN; CDR2 reads SYDVKM. Germline trimming cut 2 bases from V and 12 bases from J; bases unmatched to any gene: 15. The CDR3 is CASSLLVGTVGETFF. The DNA for the CDR3 is TGTGCCAGCAGTTTACTGGTTGGGACAGTTGGCGAGACTTTCTTT.

The chain links TRBV27 to TRBJ1-4, with 9 bases aligning to TRBD1. CDR3 length: 16 amino acids. Trimming at V came to 5 bases and at J to 2 bases, leaving 6 bases not matched to a gene. The germline gives CDR1 MNHEY, CDR2 SMNVEV (reference sequence). The CDR3 sequence is CASSPYRGRTNEKLFF. The CDR3 bases are TGTGCCAGCAGTCCCTACAGGGGGCGCACTAATGAAAAACTGTTTTTT.

The V call is TRBV19, the J call TRBJ2-7; possibly TRBD1 for D (7 bases). The CDR3 sequence is 14 residues long. Germline CDR1 LNHDA, CDR2 SQIVND (reference sequence). V lost 7 bases and J lost 2, with 15 bases in between. CDR3: CASTTGTVPYEQYF. As DNA, the CDR3 is TGTGCCAGTACGACAGGGACTGTACCCTACGAGCAGTACTTC.

The chain employs TRBV6-4 and TRBJ2-1; 10 positions agree with TRBD1. V was pared by 5 bases and J by 8 bases, with 9 bases of the junction left unmatched. The germline CDR1 and CDR2 sequences are MRHNA and SNTAGT. The CDR3 has 15 residues. Written as DNA, the CDR3 is TGTGCCAGCAGTCCTTACGGGACAGGGGATTATGAGCAGTTCTTC. Translating it yields CASSPYGTGDYEQFF.

This sequence joins TRBV6-1 and TRBJ1-1, with 9 bases that match TRBD1. The CDR3 covers 13 residues. J gave up 11 bases and V 0 bases, and 4 bases lay outside the gene matches. Germline V lookup: CDR1 MNHNS, CDR2 SASEGT. CDR3 amino acids: CASSEAGTGRAFF. The DNA for the CDR3 is TGTGCCAGCAGTGAAGCTGGGACAGGGAGGGCTTTCTTT.

CDR3 sequence (DNA): TGTGCCAGCAGCCCTCTGAGGGGGAATGAAAAACTGTTTTTT. Translation: CASSPLRGNEKLFF. The genes are TRBV7-9 and TRBJ1-4; D perhaps matches TRBD1 (6 bases). Trimming left V 5 bases short and J 5 bases short, with 12 bases between. This CDR3 has 14 residues. The germline gives CDR1 SEHNR, CDR2 FQNEAQ (reference sequence). Supplemented by reference TRBV7-9 and TRBJ1-4, the full variable domain reads DTGVSQNPRHKITKRGQNVTFRCDPISEHNRLYWYRQTLGQGPEFLTYFQNEAQLEKSRLLSDRFSAERPKGSFSTLEIQRTEQGDSAMYLCASSPLRGNEKLFFGSGTQLSVL.

The rearrangement links TRBV11-2 to TRBJ1-6; TRBD1 might be the D (5 bases). CDR1 and CDR2 (germline): SGHAT, FQNNGV. The CDR3 extends over 16 amino acids. V lost 8 bases and J 10 bases, leaving 24 bases between the germline ends. The CDR3 DNA sequence: TGTGCCAGCGCATTACGATTAGGCAGGGTCCACTCACCCCTCCACTTT. Its translation: CASALRLGRVHSPLHF.

V usage is TRBV5-8 and J usage is TRBJ1-1; tentative D call: TRBD1 (5 bases). The CDR3 length is 13 residues. CDR1 is SGHTS, CDR2 YDEGEE, per germline. The V end was cut by 9 bases, the J end by 0 bases, with 12 bases between. CDR3: CATRGHLNTEAFF. In DNA, the CDR3 is TGTGCCACCAGAGGACATTTGAACACTGAAGCTTTCTTT. Based on the CDR3 plus reference TRBV5-8 and TRBJ1-1, the full variable domain is EAGVTQSPTHLIKTRGQQATLRCSPISGHTSVYWYQQALGLGLQFLLWYDEGEERNRGNFPPRFSGRQFPNYSSELNVNALELEDSALYLCATRGHLNTEAFFGQGTRLTVV.

The CDR3 sequence: CASSPSSVGTDTQYF. As DNA, the CDR3 is TGTGCCAGCAGCCCTAGCTCTGTGGGCACAGATACGCAGTATTTT. This chain connects TRBV7-2 to TRBJ2-3, with D perhaps matching TRBD2 (5 bases). This CDR3 has 15 residues. The V and J ends lost 5 bases and 1 base respectively, with 13 bases between them. The germline CDR1 and CDR2 sequences are SGHTA and FQGNSA. Full variable domain (outside the CDR3, taken from reference TRBV7-2 and TRBJ2-3): GAGVSQSPSNKVTEKGKDVELRCDPISGHTALYWYRQSLGQGLEFLIYFQGNSAPDKSGLPSDRFSAERTGGSVSTLTIQRTQQEDSAVYLCASSPSSVGTDTQYFGPGTRLTVL.

The chain recombines TRBV6-5 with TRBJ2-1, with 7 bases matching TRBD2. The CDR3 length is 16 residues. J gave up 3 bases and V 0 bases, and 5 bases lay outside the gene matches. Germline assignment: CDR1 MNHEY and CDR2 SVGAGI. CDR3 sequence reads: CASSYSYGTIYNEQFF. CDR3 coding DNA: TGTGCCAGCAGTTACTCCTACGGGACTATCTACAATGAGCAGTTCTTC.

The chain links TRBV5-1 to TRBJ2-7; the D is unclear. Trimming stripped 5 bases from V and 6 bases from J, with 12 bases between. CDR1 is SGHRS, CDR2 YFSETQ, per germline. This CDR3 is 12 amino acids long. This chain's CDR3 is CASSPRMGEQYF. The CDR3 nucleotides are TGCGCCAGCAGTCCTAGGATGGGCGAGCAGTACTTC.

The chain uses TRBV6-5 and TRBJ1-2; TRBD1 agrees at 9 bases. The length of the CDR3 is 13 residues. CDR1 and CDR2 from the germline V gene are MNHEY and SVGAGI. The V and J ends lost 6 bases and 9 bases, in that order; junction bases with no gene match: 8. CDR3 residues: CASRLQGARSYTF. CDR3 DNA: TGTGCCAGCAGGTTACAGGGGGCGAGGAGCTACACCTTC.

This clone occurred once. The rearrangement joins TRBV9 to TRBJ1-3, with unresolved D. Germline lookup yields CDR1 SGDLS and CDR2 YYNGEE. V lost 1 base to trimming and J lost 0 bases, with 11 bases between them. The length of the CDR3 is 16 residues. The CDR3 bases are TGTGCCAGCAGCGTATTGGATCAGGTCTCTGGAAACACCATATATTTT. Protein product: CASSVLDQVSGNTIYF. Complete variable domain (other parts from reference TRBV9 and TRBJ1-3): DSGVTQTPKHLITATGQRVTLRCSPRSGDLSVYWYQQSLDQGLQFLIQYYNGEERAKGNILERFSAQQFPDLHSELNLSSLELGDSALYFCASSVLDQVSGNTIYFGEGSWLTVV.

The chain carries TRBV18 and TRBJ2-7; 7 bases are shared with TRBD1. Germline CDR1 is KGHSH and CDR2 is LQKENI. Trimming took 6 bases from V and 0 from J; bases not matched to a gene: 5. The CDR3 covers 14 residues. CDR3 sequence: CASSPDRVSYEQYF. CDR3 bases: TGTGCCAGCTCGCCTGACAGGGTCTCCTACGAGCAGTACTTC. The full variable domain, in which reference TRBV18 and TRBJ2-7 provide the parts outside the CDR3, is NAGVMQNPRHLVRRRGQEARLRCSPMKGHSHVYWYRQLPEEGLKFMVYLQKENIIDESGMPKERFSAEFPKEGPSILRIQQVVRGDSAAYFCASSPDRVSYEQYFGPGTRLTVT.

This clone has a single count. V usage is TRBV3-1 (or the pseudogene TRBV3-2) and J usage is TRBJ2-7; weak D call: TRBD1 (5 bases). The germline V gene encodes CDR1 LGHDT and CDR2 YNNKEL (reference sequence). V was pared by 7 bases and J by 9 bases, with 19 bases between. CDR3 length: 13 amino acids. CDR3 in amino acids: CASTNSGFSVQYF. CDR3 in DNA: TGTGCCAGCACCAATTCAGGGTTTTCTGTGCAGTACTTC.

The chain has TRBV7-6 and TRBJ2-5; weak D call: TRBD2 (6 bases). The CDR3 loop spans 17 amino acids. V lost 5 bases to trimming and J lost 2 bases, with 21 bases between them. CDR1 and CDR2 (germline): SGHVS, FNYEAQ. This CDR3 reads CASSTGLRLRIQETQYF. The CDR3 DNA is TGTGCCAGCAGCACGGGACTTCGATTACGTATTCAAGAGACCCAGTACTTC.

The rearrangement joins TRBV6-6 to TRBJ1-1, with TRBD1 matching 7 bases. Germline lookup yields CDR1 MNHNY and CDR2 SVGAGI (reference sequence). The CDR3 spans 13 residues. V lost 6 bases and J lost 6; bases outside the gene matches: 7. The CDR3 loop is CASREQGFAEAFF. The CDR3 region has the DNA TGTGCCAGCAGGGAACAGGGGTTCGCTGAAGCTTTCTTT.

V and J are TRBV19 and TRBJ2-7, with 10 nucleotides matching TRBD2. The germline CDR1 and CDR2 sequences are LNHDA and SQIVND (reference sequence). V lost 5 bases, J lost 2 bases, and 9 bases stayed unmatched. This CDR3 region has 16 residues. Here the CDR3 reads CASSPRGLAGAYEQYF. DNA of the CDR3: TGTGCCAGTAGTCCACGAGGGCTAGCGGGGGCCTACGAGCAGTACTTC.